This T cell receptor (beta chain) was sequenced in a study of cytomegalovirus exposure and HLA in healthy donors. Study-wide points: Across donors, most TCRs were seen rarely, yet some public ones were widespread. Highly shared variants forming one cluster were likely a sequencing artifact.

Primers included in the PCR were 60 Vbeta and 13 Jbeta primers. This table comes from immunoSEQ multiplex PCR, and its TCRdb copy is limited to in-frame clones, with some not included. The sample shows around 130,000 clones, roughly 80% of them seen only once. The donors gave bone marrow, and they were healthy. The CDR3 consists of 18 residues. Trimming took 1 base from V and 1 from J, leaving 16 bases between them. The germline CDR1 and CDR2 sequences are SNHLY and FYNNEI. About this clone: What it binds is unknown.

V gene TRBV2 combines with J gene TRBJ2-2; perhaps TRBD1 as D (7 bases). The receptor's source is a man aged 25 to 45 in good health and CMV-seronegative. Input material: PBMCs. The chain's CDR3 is CASSEGAGGTLNTGELFF. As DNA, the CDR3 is TGTGCCAGCAGTGAAGGGGCAGGGGGGACTCTGAACACCGGGGAGCTGTTTTTT.